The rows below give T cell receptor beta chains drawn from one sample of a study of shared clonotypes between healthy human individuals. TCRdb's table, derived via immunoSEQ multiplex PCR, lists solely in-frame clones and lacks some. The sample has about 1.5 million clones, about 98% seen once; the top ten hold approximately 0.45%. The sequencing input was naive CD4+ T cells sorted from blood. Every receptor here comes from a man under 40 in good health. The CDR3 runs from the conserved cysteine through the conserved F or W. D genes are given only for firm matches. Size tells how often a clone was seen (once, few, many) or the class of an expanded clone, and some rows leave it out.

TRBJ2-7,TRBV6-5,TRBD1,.,TGTGCCAGCAGTCACCAGACAGGGATCGACGAGCAGTACTTC,CASSHQTGIDEQYF
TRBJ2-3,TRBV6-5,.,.,TGTGCCAGCAGCCGCCTCCCTGAGACAGATACGCAGTATTTT,CASSRLPETDTQYF
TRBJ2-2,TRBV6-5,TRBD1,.,TGTGCCAGCAGTTCGGACAGGGGGCGCGGGTCCGGGGAGCTGTTTTTT,CASSSDRGRGSGELFF
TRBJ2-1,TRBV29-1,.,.,TGCAGCGTCGCCGCGACTCCCTGGGGTGAGCAGTTCTTC,CSVAATPWGEQFF
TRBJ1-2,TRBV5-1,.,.,TGCGCCAGCAGCTTGGGACAACACTATGGCTACACCTTC,CASSLGQHYGYTF
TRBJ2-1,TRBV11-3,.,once,TGTGCCAGCAGCTCCCCGCATTCCTACAATGAGCAGTTCTTC,CASSSPHSYNEQFF
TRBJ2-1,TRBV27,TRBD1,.,TGTGCCAGTCTGACAGGGGTTGAGCAGTTCTTC,CASLTGVEQFF
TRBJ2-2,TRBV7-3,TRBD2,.,TGTGCCAGCAGCTTAGCTAGCGGGAGACTAACCGGGGAGCTGTTTTTT,CASSLASGRLTGELFF
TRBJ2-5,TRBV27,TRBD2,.,TGTGCCAGCAGTTTCCGACTAGCGGGAGAACAAGAGACCCAGTACTTC,CASSFRLAGEQETQYF
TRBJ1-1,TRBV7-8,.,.,TGTGCCAGCAGCTTCGGCCTAGGGGGGAACACTGAAGCTTTCTTT,CASSFGLGGNTEAFF
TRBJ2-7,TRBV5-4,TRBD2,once,TGTGCCAGCAGCTCCCTAGCGGGAGGGTACGAGCAGTACTTC,CASSSLAGGYEQYF
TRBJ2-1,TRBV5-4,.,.,TGTGCCGGAAAAACCAGGGGGGGGACGGGACTAGGATACAATGAGCAGTTCTTC,CAGKTRGGTGLGYNEQFF
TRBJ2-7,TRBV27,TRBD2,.,TGTGCCAGCAAGGGACTAGCGGGAGTCGAGCAGTACTTC,CASKGLAGVEQYF
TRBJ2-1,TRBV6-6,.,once,TGTGCCAGCAGGCGTCTGTTGGGCTCCTACAATGAGCAGTTCTTC,CASRRLLGSYNEQFF
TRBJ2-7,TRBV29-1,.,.,TGCAGCGTGACAGGTTTTTCCTACGAGCAGTACTTC,CSVTGFSYEQYF
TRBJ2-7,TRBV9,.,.,TGTGCCAGCAGCGTAGATCCCGGGAAAGTTAGAGAGCAGTACTTC,CASSVDPGKVREQYF
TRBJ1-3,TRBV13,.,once,TGTGCCAGCAGCCGGCAGGGAGAATCTGGAAACACCATATATTTT,CASSRQGESGNTIYF
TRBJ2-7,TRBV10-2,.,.,TGCGCCAGCAGTGAGGAGCGGCCCTCCTACGAGCAGTACTTC,CASSEERPSYEQYF
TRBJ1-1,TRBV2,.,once,TGTGCCAGCAGTGACCAGCTAGAAGCTTTCTTT,CASSDQLEAFF
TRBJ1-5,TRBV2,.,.,TGTGCCAGCCTAGGACAGCCTAATCAGCCCCAGCATTTT,CASLGQPNQPQHF
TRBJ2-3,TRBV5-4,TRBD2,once,TGTGCCAGCAGCCCACTAGCGGGAGCTTCGGATACGCAGTATTTT,CASSPLAGASDTQYF
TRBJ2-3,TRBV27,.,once,TGTGCCAGCGCGAAGTTGGATACGCAGTATTTT,CASAKLDTQYF
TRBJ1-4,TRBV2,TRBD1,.,TGTGCCAGCAGTGAAGAGGGGGCAGGGGAAAAACTGTTTTTT,CASSEEGAGEKLFF
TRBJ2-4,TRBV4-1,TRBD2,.,TGCGCCAGCAGCCAAGTGAGACTAGCGGGAGAAGCCAAAAACATTCAGTACTTC,CASSQVRLAGEAKNIQYF
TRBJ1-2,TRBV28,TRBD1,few,TGTGCCAGCAGTTCGGGACAGACCTATGGCTACACCTTC,CASSSGQTYGYTF
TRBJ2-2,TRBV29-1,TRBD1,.,TGCAGCGCTCTCACAGGGGTCTACACCGGGGAGCTGTTTTTT,CSALTGVYTGELFF
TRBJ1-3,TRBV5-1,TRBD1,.,TGCGCCAGCAGCTTGGGGGAGACAGGGACTGGAAACACCATATATTTT,CASSLGETGTGNTIYF
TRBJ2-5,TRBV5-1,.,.,TGCGCCAGCAGCGCCTCACGGAGGTCTCAAGAGACCCAGTACTTC,CASSASRRSQETQYF
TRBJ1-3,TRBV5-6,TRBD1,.,TGTGCCAGCAGTCGGGACAGGGGTACTGGAAACACCATATATTTT,CASSRDRGTGNTIYF
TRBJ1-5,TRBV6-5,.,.,TGTGCCAGCAGTTACTCGAATGGGGGCAATCAGCCCCAGCATTTT,CASSYSNGGNQPQHF
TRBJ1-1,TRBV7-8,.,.,TGTGCCAGCAGCTTATCCCAGGCCTTGATGAACACTGAAGCTTTCTTT,CASSLSQALMNTEAFF
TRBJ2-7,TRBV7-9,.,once,TGTGCCAGCAGCCCAAAGGCGACCTACGAGCAGTACTTC,CASSPKATYEQYF
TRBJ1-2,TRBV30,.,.,TGTGCCTGGATCCGGGACGCGTCCTATGGCTACACCTTC,CAWIRDASYGYTF
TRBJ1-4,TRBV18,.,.,TGTGCCAGCTCCCTGGACACCGCAACTAATGAAAAACTGTTTTTT,CASSLDTATNEKLFF
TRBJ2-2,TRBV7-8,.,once,TGTGCCAGCAGGGGATTCCCCGATGACACCGGGGAGCTGTTTTTT,CASRGFPDDTGELFF
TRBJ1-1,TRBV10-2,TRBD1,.,TGCGCCAGCAGTGTTGACCGGGACAGGGTCGCTTCTTCATTGGCGAACACTGAAGCTTTCTTT,CASSVDRDRVASSLANTEAFF
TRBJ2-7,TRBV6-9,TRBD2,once,TGTGCCAGCAGTTCGGGGGGTCCTAGCTCCTACGAGCAGTACTTC,CASSSGGPSSYEQYF
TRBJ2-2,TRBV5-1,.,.,TGCGCCAGCAGCCCCGGGAACACCGGGGAGCTGTTTTTT,CASSPGNTGELFF